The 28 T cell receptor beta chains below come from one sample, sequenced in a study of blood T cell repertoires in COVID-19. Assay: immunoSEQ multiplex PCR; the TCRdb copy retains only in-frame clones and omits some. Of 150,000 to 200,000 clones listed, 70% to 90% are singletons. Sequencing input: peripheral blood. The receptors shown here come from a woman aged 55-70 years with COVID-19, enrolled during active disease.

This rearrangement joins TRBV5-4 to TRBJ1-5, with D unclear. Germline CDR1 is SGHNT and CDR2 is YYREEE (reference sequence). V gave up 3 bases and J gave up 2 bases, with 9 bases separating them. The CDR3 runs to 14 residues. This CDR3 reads CASSSGIGNQPQHF. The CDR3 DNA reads TGTGCCAGCAGCTCCGGTATTGGCAATCAGCCCCAGCATTTT.

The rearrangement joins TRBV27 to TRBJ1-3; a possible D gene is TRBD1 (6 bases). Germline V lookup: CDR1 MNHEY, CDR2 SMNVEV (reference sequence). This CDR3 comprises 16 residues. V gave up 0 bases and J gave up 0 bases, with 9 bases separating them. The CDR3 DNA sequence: TGTGCCAGCAGTTTATCCGCAGGGGCCTCTGGAAACACCATATATTTT. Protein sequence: CASSLSAGASGNTIYF.

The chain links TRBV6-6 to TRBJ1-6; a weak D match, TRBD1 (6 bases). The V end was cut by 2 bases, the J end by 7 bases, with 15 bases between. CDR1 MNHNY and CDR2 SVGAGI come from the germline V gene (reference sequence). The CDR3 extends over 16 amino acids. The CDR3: CASSYLRGAGNSPLHF. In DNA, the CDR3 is TGTGCCAGCAGTTACCTCCGGGGGGCTGGAAATTCACCCCTCCACTTT.

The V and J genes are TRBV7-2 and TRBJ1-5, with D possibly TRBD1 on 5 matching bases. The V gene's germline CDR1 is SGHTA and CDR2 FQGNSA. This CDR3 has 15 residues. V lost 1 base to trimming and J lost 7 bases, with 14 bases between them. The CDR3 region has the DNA TGTGCCAGCAGCTTAGTGTTGGGCAGGGCGCAGCCCCAGCATTTT. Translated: CASSLVLGRAQPQHF.

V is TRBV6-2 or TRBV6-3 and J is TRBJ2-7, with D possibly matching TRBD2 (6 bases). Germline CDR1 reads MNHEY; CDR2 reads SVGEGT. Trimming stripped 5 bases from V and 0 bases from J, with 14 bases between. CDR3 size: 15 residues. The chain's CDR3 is CASSRDSPSSYEQYF. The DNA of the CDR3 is TGTGCCAGCAGTCGGGACTCCCCGAGCTCCTACGAGCAGTACTTC.

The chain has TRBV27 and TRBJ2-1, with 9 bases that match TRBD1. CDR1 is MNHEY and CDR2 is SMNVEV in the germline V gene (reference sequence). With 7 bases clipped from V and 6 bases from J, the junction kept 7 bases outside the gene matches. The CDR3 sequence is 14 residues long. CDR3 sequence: CASTFGDRVNEQFF. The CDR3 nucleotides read TGTGCCAGCACTTTCGGGGACAGGGTCAATGAGCAGTTCTTC.

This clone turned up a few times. In nucleotides, the CDR3 is TGTGCCAGTAGTATAGCCCAGTATAGCAATCAGCCCCAGCATTTT. It codes for CASSIAQYSNQPQHF. The J gene is TRBJ1-5, the V gene TRBV19; the D is unclear. The CDR3 is 15 residues long. CDR1 is LNHDA, CDR2 SQIVND, per germline (reference sequence). V gave up 1 base and J gave up 0 bases, with 7 bases separating them.

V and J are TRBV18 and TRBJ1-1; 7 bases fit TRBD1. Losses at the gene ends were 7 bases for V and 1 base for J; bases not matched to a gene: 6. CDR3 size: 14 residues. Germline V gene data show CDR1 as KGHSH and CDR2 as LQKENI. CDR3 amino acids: CASYPTGRNTEAFF. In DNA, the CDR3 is TGTGCCAGCTATCCGACAGGGAGGAACACTGAAGCTTTCTTT.

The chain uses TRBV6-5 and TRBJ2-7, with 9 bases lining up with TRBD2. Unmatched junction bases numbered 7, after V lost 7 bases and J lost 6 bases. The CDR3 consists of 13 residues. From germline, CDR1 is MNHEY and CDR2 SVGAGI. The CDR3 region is CASTRREGSEQYF. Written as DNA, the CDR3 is TGTGCCAGCACCCGGCGGGAGGGCAGCGAGCAGTACTTC.

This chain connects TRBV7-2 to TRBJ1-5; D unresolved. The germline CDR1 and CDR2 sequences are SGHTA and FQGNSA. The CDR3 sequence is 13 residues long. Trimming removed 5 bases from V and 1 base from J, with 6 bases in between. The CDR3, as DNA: TGTGCCAGCAGCGTACAGAGCAATCAGCCCCAGCATTTT. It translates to CASSVQSNQPQHF.

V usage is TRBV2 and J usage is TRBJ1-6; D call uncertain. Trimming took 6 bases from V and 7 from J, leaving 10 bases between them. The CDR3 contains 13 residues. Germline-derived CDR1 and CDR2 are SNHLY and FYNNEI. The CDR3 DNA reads TGTGCCAGCAGGGGGAGTAACAATTCACCCCTCCACTTT. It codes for CASRGSNNSPLHF.

The CDR3 region is CASSQAPIGAGGSDTQYF. The CDR3 DNA is TGTGCCAGCAGCCAAGCCCCCATCGGTGCGGGAGGATCAGATACGCAGTATTTT. The V gene is TRBV4-2, the J gene TRBJ2-3; 8 positions match TRBD2. With 1 base clipped from V and 4 bases from J, the junction kept 13 bases outside the gene matches. Germline V gives CDR1 LGHNA, CDR2 YNFKEQ. The CDR3 consists of 18 residues.

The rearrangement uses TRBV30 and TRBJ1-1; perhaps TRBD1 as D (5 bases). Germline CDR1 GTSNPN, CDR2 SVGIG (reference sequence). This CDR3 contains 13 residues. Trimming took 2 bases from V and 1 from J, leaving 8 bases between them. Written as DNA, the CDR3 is TGTGCCTGGAGTAAAGGACAGAACACTGAAGCTTTCTTT. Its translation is CAWSKGQNTEAFF.

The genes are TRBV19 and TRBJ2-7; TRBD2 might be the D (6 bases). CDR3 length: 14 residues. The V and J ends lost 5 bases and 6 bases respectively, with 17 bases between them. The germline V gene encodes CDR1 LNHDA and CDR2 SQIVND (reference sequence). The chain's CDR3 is CASSPTGTRVEQYF. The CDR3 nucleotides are TGTGCCAGTAGTCCAACCGGGACTCGGGTCGAGCAGTACTTC.

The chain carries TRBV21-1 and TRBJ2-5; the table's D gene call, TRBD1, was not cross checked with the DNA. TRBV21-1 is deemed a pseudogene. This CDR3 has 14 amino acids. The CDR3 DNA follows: TGTGCCAGCAGCAAAGTAGGGGCCCGGGAGACCCAGTACTTC. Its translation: CASSKVGARETQYF.

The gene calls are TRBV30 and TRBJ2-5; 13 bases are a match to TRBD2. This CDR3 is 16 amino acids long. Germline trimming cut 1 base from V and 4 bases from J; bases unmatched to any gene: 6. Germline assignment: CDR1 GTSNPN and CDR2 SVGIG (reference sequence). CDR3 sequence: CAWSDKLAGGRETQYF. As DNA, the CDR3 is TGTGCCTGGAGTGACAAACTAGCGGGAGGGAGAGAGACCCAGTACTTC.

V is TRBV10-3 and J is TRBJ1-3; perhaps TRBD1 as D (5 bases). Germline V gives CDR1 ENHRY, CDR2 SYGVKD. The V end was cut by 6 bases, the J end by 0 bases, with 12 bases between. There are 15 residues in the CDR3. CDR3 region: CAISPGAASGNTIYF. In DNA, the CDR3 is TGTGCCATCAGCCCTGGGGCCGCCTCTGGAAACACCATATATTTT.

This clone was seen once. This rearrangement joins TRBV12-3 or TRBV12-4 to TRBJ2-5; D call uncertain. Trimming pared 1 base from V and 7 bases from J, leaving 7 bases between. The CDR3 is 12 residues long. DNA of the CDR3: TGTGCCAGCAGTTTAGACCCGGGGACCCAGTACTTC. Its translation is CASSLDPGTQYF.

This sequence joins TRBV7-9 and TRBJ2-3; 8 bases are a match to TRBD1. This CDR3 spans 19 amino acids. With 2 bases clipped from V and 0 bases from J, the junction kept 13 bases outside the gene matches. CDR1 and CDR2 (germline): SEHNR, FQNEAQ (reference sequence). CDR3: CASSLQVRGPSRSTDTQYF. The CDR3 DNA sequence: TGTGCCAGCAGCTTACAGGTCAGGGGGCCCTCCCGAAGCACAGATACGCAGTATTTT.

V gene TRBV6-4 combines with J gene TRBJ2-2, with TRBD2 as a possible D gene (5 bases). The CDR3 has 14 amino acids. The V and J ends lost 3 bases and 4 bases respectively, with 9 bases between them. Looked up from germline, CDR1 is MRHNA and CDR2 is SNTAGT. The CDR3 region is CASSELEGTGELFF. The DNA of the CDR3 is TGTGCCAGCAGTGAGCTCGAGGGCACCGGGGAGCTGTTTTTT.

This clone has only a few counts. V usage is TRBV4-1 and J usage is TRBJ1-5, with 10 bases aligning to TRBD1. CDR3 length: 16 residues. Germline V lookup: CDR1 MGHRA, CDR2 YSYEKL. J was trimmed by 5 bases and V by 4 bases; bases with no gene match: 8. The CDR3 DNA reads TGCGCCAGCAGCCTGACCGAAGACAGGGGGCATCAGCCCCAGCATTTT. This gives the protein CASSLTEDRGHQPQHF.

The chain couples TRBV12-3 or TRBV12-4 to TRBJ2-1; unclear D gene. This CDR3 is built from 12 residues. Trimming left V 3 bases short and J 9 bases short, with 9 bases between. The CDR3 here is CASSFLVGEQFF. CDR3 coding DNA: TGTGCCAGCAGTTTCCTAGTGGGTGAGCAGTTCTTC.

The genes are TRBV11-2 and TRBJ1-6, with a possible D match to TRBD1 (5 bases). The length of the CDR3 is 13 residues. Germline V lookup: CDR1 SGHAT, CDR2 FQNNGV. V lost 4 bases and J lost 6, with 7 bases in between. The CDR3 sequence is CASSWRGNSPLHF. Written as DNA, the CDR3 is TGTGCCAGCAGCTGGAGGGGTAATTCACCCCTCCACTTT.

The CDR3 DNA sequence: TGTGCCACCAGTGATACGACTAGCGGCAATACCTACGAGCAGTACTTC. Translation gives CATSDTTSGNTYEQYF. The V and J genes are TRBV24-1 and TRBJ2-7; 9 nucleotides agree with TRBD2. This CDR3 has 16 residues. The germline V gene has CDR1 KGHDR and CDR2 SFDVKD. V dropped 3 bases and J dropped 2; count of bases not matched to a gene: 7.

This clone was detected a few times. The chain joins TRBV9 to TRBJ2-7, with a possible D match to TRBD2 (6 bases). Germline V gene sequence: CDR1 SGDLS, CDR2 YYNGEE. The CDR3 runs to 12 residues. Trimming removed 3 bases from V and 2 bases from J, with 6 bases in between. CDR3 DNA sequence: TGTGCCAGCAGCGGGGGGGCCTACGAGCAGTACTTC. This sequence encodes CASSGGAYEQYF.

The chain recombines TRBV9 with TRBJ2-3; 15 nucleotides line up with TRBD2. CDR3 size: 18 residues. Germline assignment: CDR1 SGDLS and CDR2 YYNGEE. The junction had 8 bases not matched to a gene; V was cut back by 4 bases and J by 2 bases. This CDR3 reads CASSPSGTSGRLTDTQYF. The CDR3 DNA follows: TGTGCCAGCAGCCCTAGCGGGACTAGCGGGAGGCTCACAGATACGCAGTATTTT.

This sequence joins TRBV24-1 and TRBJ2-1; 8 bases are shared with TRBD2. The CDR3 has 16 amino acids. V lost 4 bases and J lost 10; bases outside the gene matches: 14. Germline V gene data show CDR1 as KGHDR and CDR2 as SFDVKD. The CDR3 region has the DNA TGTGCCACCAGTGACCGATCCGGGACTAGTCTTAGCGAGCAGTTCTTC. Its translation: CATSDRSGTSLSEQFF.

The chain's CDR3 is CASKPGLAYYEQYF. CDR3 bases: TGTGCCAGTAAACCGGGACTAGCTTACTACGAGCAGTACTTC. This chain uses TRBV19 with TRBJ2-7; 9 bases are a match to TRBD2. The CDR3 sequence is 14 residues long. Per the germline V gene, CDR1 is LNHDA and CDR2 is SQIVND (reference sequence). Trimming cost V 7 bases and J 3 bases; bases outside gene matches: 7. The complete variable domain, with remaining parts taken from reference TRBV19 and TRBJ2-7, reads DGGITQSPKYLFRKEGQNVTLSCEQNLNHDAMYWYRQDPGQGLRLIYYSQIVNDFQKGDIAEGYSVSREKKESFPLTVTSAQKNPTAFYLCASKPGLAYYEQYFGPGTRLTVT.